Sequencing of this TCR beta chain was carried out in a study of tumor and adjacent non-tumor tissue in lung cancer. Study-level information: The patients, 9 to 11 men and several women, were about 30 to 85 with stage I to III disease. Study-level results: Tumor repertoires had a smaller top 100 clone share than normal lung.

RNA was extracted from bulk tissue without any cell sorting. This non-tumor lung sample came from over 3 cm beyond the tumor edge. The library came from three nested PCR rounds adapted from ARM-PCR protocols. TCRdb re-analysed the multiplex PCR reads in MiXCR, keeping a single row per CDR3 protein. Of roughly 75,000 distinct CDR3 sequences in the sample, 55% to 70% were seen once. Details on this clonotype: Its target is not known.

The germline CDR1 and CDR2 sequences are MDHEN and SYDVKM. Trimming removed 3 bases from V and 7 bases from J; junction bases left unmatched: 23. CDR3 length: 19 residues. This sequence originates from a woman aged 50 to 60 with non-small cell lung cancer. The chain recombines TRBV28 with TRBJ2-7; 8 bases match TRBD2. Sequenced input: distant non-tumor lung tissue. The CDR3 DNA is TGTGCCAGCAGTTTCTGTTCCCCTGAACGGCGGGGGGTTCGAATAGAGCAGTACTTC. This encodes CASSFCSPERRGVRIEQYF. Using reference TRBV28 and TRBJ2-7 for the parts outside the CDR3, the full variable domain is DVKVTQSSRYLVKRTGEKVFLECVQDMDHENMFWYRQDPGLGLRLIYFSYDVKMKEKGDIPEGYSVSREKKERFSLILESASTNQTSMYLCASSFCSPERRGVRIEQYFGPGTRLTVT.